This T cell receptor beta chain was recovered during a study of blood T cells in healthy people across ages. Germline CDR1 SSHAT, CDR2 FNYEAQ (reference sequence). This CDR3 is built from 13 residues. Sample-barcoded 5' priming and a J-beta primer mix drove a second PCR of about 7 to 12 cycles. TCRdb independently ran MiXCR on the 5' RACE reads; one entry per CDR3 protein. The sample contains over 1,500,000 distinct CDR3 sequences, about 50% of which appear only once. About this clonotype itself: An end of the junction does not agree with germline; a read error may underlie this.

This clonotype was obtained from a woman aged 40 to 50 in good health. The sample taken for sequencing was blood. The rearrangement uses TRBV7-7 and TRBJ2-3; D is tentatively TRBD1 or TRBD2 (6 bases each). CDR3 region: CASSTRGGDTQYF. Here the CDR3 DNA reads TGTGCTAGCAGTACCAGGGGAGGAGATACGCAGTATTTT.